This TCR beta chain originates from a study of shared clonotypes between healthy human individuals. Libraries were prepared by immunoSEQ multiplex PCR; TCRdb keeps only in-frame clonotypes and omits some of them. Found here are some 1 million clones, about three quarters of them singletons; the top ten hold approximately 1.5%. The V and J ends lost 0 bases and 8 bases respectively, with 17 bases between them. From germline, CDR1 is SGHRS and CDR2 YFSETQ. This CDR3 region has 15 residues. This sequence originates from a man between 18 and 35 years old in good health. Sequencing was carried out using memory CD4+ T cells sorted from blood. Subset meaning: CD45RA-negative fraction. This chain links TRBV5-1 with TRBJ1-2; weak D call: TRBD1 (5 bases). The CDR3 nucleotides read TGCGCCAGCAGCTTGGTGGCAGGGAACAATGACGGCTACACCTTC. It translates to CASSLVAGNNDGYTF.